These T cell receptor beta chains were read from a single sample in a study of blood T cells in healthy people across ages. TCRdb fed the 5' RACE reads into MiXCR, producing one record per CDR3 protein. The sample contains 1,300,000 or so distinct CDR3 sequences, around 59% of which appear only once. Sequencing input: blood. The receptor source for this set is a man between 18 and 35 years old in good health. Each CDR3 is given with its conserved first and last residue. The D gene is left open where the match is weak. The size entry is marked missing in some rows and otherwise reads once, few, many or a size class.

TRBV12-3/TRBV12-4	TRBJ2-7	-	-	TGTGCCAGCAGTTTCACGCTAGGTTCCGAGCAGTACTTC	CASSFTLGSEQYF
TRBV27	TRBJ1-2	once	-	TGTGCCAGCGGAAAGGGACACTTTTATGGCTACACCTTC	CASGKGHFYGYTF
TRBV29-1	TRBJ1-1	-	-	TGCAGCGTTGAAACAGGGAATTGGGACACTGAAGCTTTCTTT	CSVETGNWDTEAFF
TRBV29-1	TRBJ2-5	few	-	TGCAGCGTAGCCTGGATGTGGGAGACCCAGTACTTC	CSVAWMWETQYF
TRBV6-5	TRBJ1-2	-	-	TGTGCCAGCACCTGGCGGCCCCTTGGGCATGGCTACACCTTC	CASTWRPLGHGYTF
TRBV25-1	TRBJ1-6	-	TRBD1	TGTGCCAGCAGTGAATTTAAGGGGGCGGACGATTCACCCCTCCACTTT	CASSEFKGADDSPLHF
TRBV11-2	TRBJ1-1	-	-	TGTGCCAGCAGCTGGGGGGGTGTTAGGGAAGCTTTCTTT	CASSWGGVREAFF
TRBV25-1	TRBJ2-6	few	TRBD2	TGTGCCAGCAGTGAATGGGAGGGAACGTGGGACGTCCTGACTTTC	CASSEWEGTWDVLTF
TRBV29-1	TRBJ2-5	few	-	TGCAGCGTTACCTCCGGGACCGCGAAGTACTTC	CSVTSGTAKYF
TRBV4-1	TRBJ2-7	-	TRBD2	TGCGCCAGCAGCCCGACTAGCGAGCTAGGGGAGCAGTACTTC	CASSPTSELGEQYF
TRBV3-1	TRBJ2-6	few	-	TGTGCCAGCAGAAGCCCAGGGTCTGGGGCCAACGTCCTGACTTTC	CASRSPGSGANVLTF
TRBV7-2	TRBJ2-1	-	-	TGTGCCAGCAGCTTAAACCAATACAATGAGCAGTTCTTC	CASSLNQYNEQFF
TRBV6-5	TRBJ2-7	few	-	TGTGCCAGCAGTTACCTTGGCTCCTACGAGCAGTACTTC	CASSYLGSYEQYF
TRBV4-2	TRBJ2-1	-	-	TGTGCCAGCAGCCAAGAAGAGAGGCTTGATGAGCAGTTCTTC	CASSQEERLDEQFF
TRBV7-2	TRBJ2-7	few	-	TGTGCCAGCACTAAAGACCGGCCGGGACTCTACGAGCAGTACTTC	CASTKDRPGLYEQYF
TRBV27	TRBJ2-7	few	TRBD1	TGTGCCAGCAGGCCCACAGGGGGCCCCTACGAGCAGTACTTC	CASRPTGGPYEQYF
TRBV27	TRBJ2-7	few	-	TGTGCCAGCAGTTCGTGGGACGGACCCTACGAGCAGTACTTC	CASSSWDGPYEQYF
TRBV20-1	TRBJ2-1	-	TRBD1	TGCAGTGCTAGAGGGACAGGGTCCAATGAGCAGTTCTTC	CSARGTGSNEQFF
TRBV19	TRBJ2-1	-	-	TGTGCCAGCCGGGACGGCCGGGTGGATGAGCAGTTCTTC	CASRDGRVDEQFF
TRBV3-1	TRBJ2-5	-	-	TGTGCCAGCAGCCTAACGCACGAGACCCAGTACTTC	CASSLTHETQYF
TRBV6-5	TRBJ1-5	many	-	TGTGCCAGCAGCCAGGGCGATCAGCCCCAGCATTTT	CASSQGDQPQHF
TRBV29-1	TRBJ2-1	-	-	TGCAGCGTTGAAGTCCAGATAGGCAATGAGCAGTTCTTC	CSVEVQIGNEQFF
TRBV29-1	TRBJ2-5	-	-	TGCAGCGTTAGGTCCCCTCGACTAGGTGCAGAAGGGACCCAGTACTTC	CSVRSPRLGAEGTQYF
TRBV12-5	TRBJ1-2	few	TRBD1	TGTGCTAGCTCTGGACAGGGGGCGAGCTATGGCTACACCTTC	CASSGQGASYGYTF
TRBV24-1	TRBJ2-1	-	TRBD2	TGTGCCACCAGTGATTCCCCGCTAGCGGGGATTGAAAACAATGAGCAGTTCTTC	CATSDSPLAGIENNEQFF
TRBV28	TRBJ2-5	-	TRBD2	TGTGCCAGCAGGCCCCCGGGACTAGCGGGAGAGACCCAGTACTTC	CASRPPGLAGETQYF
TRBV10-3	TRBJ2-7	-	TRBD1	TGTGCCATCAGTGAGGGACAGGGGAACGAGCAGTACTTC	CAISEGQGNEQYF
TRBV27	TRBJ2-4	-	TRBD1	TGTGCCAGCATGAATCTGGGACAGGGCAAAAACATTCAGTACTTC	CASMNLGQGKNIQYF
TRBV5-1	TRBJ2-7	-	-	TGCGCCAGCAATCAAGGGAGTTCCTACGAGCAGTACTTC	CASNQGSSYEQYF
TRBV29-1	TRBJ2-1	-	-	TGCAGCGTTGAAGTGACAACTAGTTACAATGAGCAGTTCTTC	CSVEVTTSYNEQFF
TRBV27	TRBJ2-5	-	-	TGTGCCAGCAGTAAACAGGGTTCCTTTACCTTTGAGCAGTACTTC	CASSKQGSFTFEQYF
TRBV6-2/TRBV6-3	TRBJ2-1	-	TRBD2	TGTGCCAGCAGTTACGGGACTAGCGAGGCCCATGAGCAGTTCTTC	CASSYGTSEAHEQFF
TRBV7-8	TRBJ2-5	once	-	TGTGCCAGCAAGAGCGGATGGGGGGAGACCCAGTACTTC	CASKSGWGETQYF
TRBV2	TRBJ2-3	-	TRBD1	TGTGCCAGTACTACCGGGACAGGGGCAGATACGCAGTATTTT	CASTTGTGADTQYF
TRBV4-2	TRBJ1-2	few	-	TGTGCCAGCAGCCAAGGGGAAGTAGGGGAGTTCTATGGCTACACCTTC	CASSQGEVGEFYGYTF
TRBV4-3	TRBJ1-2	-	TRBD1	TGCGCCAGCAGCCAAGAGGCCGGGACAGCAAATTATGGCTACACCTTC	CASSQEAGTANYGYTF
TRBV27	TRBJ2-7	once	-	TGTGCCAGCAGTACAATCGGAGGGCGAGGGTCCTACGAGCAGTACTTC	CASSTIGGRGSYEQYF
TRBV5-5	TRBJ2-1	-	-	TGTGCCAGCAGGGGCCTTTTGGATGAGCAGTTCTTC	CASRGLLDEQFF
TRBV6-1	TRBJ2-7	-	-	TGTGCCAGCAGCACCGCCGAAGGGTACTACGAGCAGTACTTC	CASSTAEGYYEQYF
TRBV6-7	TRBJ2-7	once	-	TGTGCCGGGGGGGGAGACAGGGAAGTATCCGAGCAGTACTTC	CAGGGDREVSEQYF
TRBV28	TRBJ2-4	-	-	TGTGCCAGCAGTCTGAGGGACTCCTGGAGCATTCAGTACTTC	CASSLRDSWSIQYF
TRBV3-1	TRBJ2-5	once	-	TGTGCCAGCAGCCCCGAACTAAGTTCGGGTGAGACCCAGTACTTC	CASSPELSSGETQYF
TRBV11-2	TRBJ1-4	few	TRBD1	TGTGCCAGCAGCATAAGGGGGCTGGAAAAACTGTTTTTT	CASSIRGLEKLFF
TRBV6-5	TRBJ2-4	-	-	TGTGCCAGCACTTCAGGGTTTGGGACCCCCAACATTCAGTACTTC	CASTSGFGTPNIQYF